This TCR beta chain was documented in a study of shared clonotypes between healthy human individuals. Study as a whole: Donor composition was a couple of women and a few men, aged 18 to 49. General study points: Depth of sequencing was expected to influence donor clonotype sharing. In general, naive subsets displayed greater estimated richness than memory subsets did.

The count of this clone is one. Its antigen is undetermined. The CDR3 is 18 amino acids. V lost 2 bases and J lost 8; bases outside the gene matches: 17. Germline-derived CDR1 and CDR2 are MNHNS and SASEGT. CD4+ cell separation produced CD45RA+ naive and CD45RA-negative memory subsets. Here immunoSEQ multiplex PCR was the method, and the copy in TCRdb shows in-frame clones only, minus some. The repertoire holds roughly 2,500,000 clones, with 90% to 95% as singletons. Sequenced material: naive CD4+ T cells from PBMCs. The subset denotes: CD45RA+ positively selected. This sequence joins TRBV6-1 and TRBJ2-1; the match to TRBD2 covers 8 bases. The sequence was obtained from a man between 18 and 29 years old in good health. Some clones in this sample may be carry-over from other donors' samples. The CDR3 DNA sequence: TGTGCCAGCAGTGAACGGTTTACCGGGAGCGGGAGCCCCCATGAGCAGTTCTTC. Translating gives CASSERFTGSGSPHEQFF.